Listed here are 8 T cell receptor beta chains from one sample, sequenced in a study of cytomegalovirus exposure and HLA in healthy donors. The PCR was carried out with 60 Vbeta primers and 13 Jbeta primers. Profiled with immunoSEQ multiplex PCR; TCRdb holds only in-frame clones, not every one. The sample shows roughly 82,000 clones, approximately 74% of them seen only once. The sequenced sample was PBMCs. The receptors come from a woman between 50 and 59 years old in good health and CMV-seropositive.

This clone was seen only a few times. This chain connects TRBV27 to TRBJ1-3; TRBD1 might be the D (6 bases). V lost 4 bases, J lost 3 bases, and 10 bases lay in between. This CDR3 is 14 amino acids long. Germline CDR1 is MNHEY and CDR2 is SMNVEV (reference sequence). The CDR3 DNA sequence: TGTGCCAGCAGTTCCCGGGACATTGGAAACACCATATATTTT. Its protein product is CASSSRDIGNTIYF.

The chain recombines TRBV18 with TRBJ1-1; D is possibly TRBD1 (5 bases). V was pared by 4 bases and J by 0 bases, with 9 bases between. The germline V gene encodes CDR1 KGHSH and CDR2 LQKENI. The CDR3 is made up of 14 amino acids. CDR3: CASSLGGMNTEAFF. The CDR3, as DNA: TGTGCCAGCTCACTTGGGGGGATGAACACTGAAGCTTTCTTT.

The chain recombines TRBV2 with TRBJ2-5; the match to TRBD1 covers 8 bases. The germline CDR1 and CDR2 sequences are SNHLY and FYNNEI. V was clipped by 7 bases and J by 5 bases; unmatched bases: 6. This CDR3 spans 13 amino acids. The CDR3 region has the DNA TGTGCCAGCACCATGGACAGGGATGAGACCCAGTACTTC. This translates into CASTMDRDETQYF.

This clone occurred a few times. V is TRBV27 and J is TRBJ1-2; D perhaps matches TRBD1 (5 bases). The germline V gene has CDR1 MNHEY and CDR2 SMNVEV (reference sequence). V was trimmed by 5 bases and J by 7 bases, leaving 17 bases between them. This CDR3 spans 14 amino acids. The CDR3: CASSPDGTMSGYTF. The DNA of the CDR3 is TGTGCCAGCAGTCCGGACGGGACTATGAGTGGCTACACCTTC.

This chain joins TRBV6-5 and TRBJ2-7; possible D gene TRBD2, 6 bases. The V and J ends lost 0 bases and 7 bases respectively, with 16 bases between them. The germline CDR1 and CDR2 sequences are MNHEY and SVGAGI. The CDR3 loop spans 15 amino acids. The CDR3 sequence is CASSYSKLAQREQYF. CDR3 nucleotide sequence: TGTGCCAGCAGTTACTCGAAACTAGCCCAGAGAGAGCAGTACTTC.

In its sample, this clone was seen a few times. The genes are TRBV30 and TRBJ1-3; D remains ambiguous. Trimming stripped 1 base from V and 7 bases from J, with 2 bases between. Per the germline V gene, CDR1 is GTSNPN and CDR2 is SVGIG (reference sequence). The CDR3 totals 10 residues. For the CDR3, the DNA is TGTGCCTGGAGTGCTAACACCATATATTTT. Amino acid sequence: CAWSANTIYF.

This rearrangement joins TRBV13 to TRBJ2-7; 7 bases align to TRBD2. The CDR3 extends over 14 amino acids. Germline loops: CDR1 PRHDT, CDR2 FYEKMQ (reference sequence). The V gene end was trimmed by 1 base and the J gene end by 7 bases; junction bases not matched to a gene: 7. The chain's CDR3 is CASSLASGLSEQYF. The CDR3 nucleotides are TGTGCCAGCAGCTTAGCTAGCGGCCTTTCGGAGCAGTACTTC.

The chain combines TRBV28 with TRBJ1-5; no clear D. The germline V gene has CDR1 MDHEN and CDR2 SYDVKM. Deletions cut 3 bases from V and 3 bases from J, with 9 bases between. The CDR3 is 14 amino acids. The CDR3 sequence is CASSLRLFNQPQHF. The DNA of the CDR3 is TGTGCCAGCAGTTTGCGTCTTTTCAATCAGCCCCAGCATTTT. Combining the CDR3 with reference TRBV28 and TRBJ1-5 gives the whole variable domain DVKVTQSSRYLVKRTGEKVFLECVQDMDHENMFWYRQDPGLGLRLIYFSYDVKMKEKGDIPEGYSVSREKKERFSLILESASTNQTSMYLCASSLRLFNQPQHFGDGTRLSIL.